These T cell receptor beta chains were read from a single sample in a study of T-cell reconstitution after alpha-beta-depleted transplantation in children. TCRdb redid the calling of the PCR reads with MiXCR, one entry per CDR3 protein. Of about a million distinct CDR3 sequences in the sample, roughly 29% were seen once. Here the sequenced sample was PBMCs, mostly from graft donor cells, taken 360 days after TCRalphabeta/CD19-depleted stem cell transplant. All receptors derive from a boy in the first two years of life who had a stem cell transplant for SCID, so the T cells may come from the graft donor. Each CDR3 is given with its conserved first and last residue. The order of the fields is V gene, D gene, clone size, J gene, CDR3 protein, CDR3 DNA. D genes are given only for firm matches. Only part of the rows carry a size: once, few, many, or a class if the clone is expanded.

V: TRBV15; D: .; size: .; J: TRBJ2-6; CDR3: CATYPTSSGANVLTF; DNA: TGTGCCACCTACCCGACGAGCTCTGGGGCCAACGTCCTGACTTTC
V: TRBV5-1; D: .; size: few; J: TRBJ1-2; CDR3: CASSLDRVDYGYTF; DNA: TGCGCCAGCAGCTTGGACAGGGTCGACTATGGCTACACCTTC
V: TRBV2; D: TRBD2; size: few; J: TRBJ2-1; CDR3: CASSGSLAGLYNEQFF; DNA: TGTGCCAGCAGTGGCTCTCTAGCGGGGCTTTACAATGAGCAGTTCTTC
V: TRBV2; D: .; size: .; J: TRBJ1-5; CDR3: CASSENQGGNQPQHF; DNA: TGTGCCAGCAGTGAAAACCAGGGTGGCAATCAGCCCCAGCATTTT
V: TRBV5-1; D: .; size: .; J: TRBJ1-1; CDR3: CASAGGILNTEAFF; DNA: TGCGCCAGCGCGGGAGGGATCTTGAACACTGAAGCTTTCTTT
V: TRBV4-1; D: .; size: .; J: TRBJ2-2; CDR3: CASSHQKGHLNTGELFF; DNA: TGCGCCAGCAGCCACCAAAAGGGACACTTGAACACCGGGGAGCTGTTTTTT
V: TRBV29-1; D: .; size: .; J: TRBJ2-5; CDR3: CSVVVIRETQYF; DNA: TGCAGCGTTGTAGTCATAAGAGAGACCCAGTACTTC
V: TRBV18; D: TRBD2; size: .; J: TRBJ2-1; CDR3: CASSPQRGAQGIRDEQFF; DNA: TGTGCCAGCTCACCCCAGCGGGGGGCCCAAGGGATTCGGGATGAGCAGTTCTTC
V: TRBV27; D: .; size: few; J: TRBJ2-7; CDR3: CASSFQNAPGGQYF; DNA: TGTGCCAGCAGTTTCCAAAATGCTCCCGGGGGTCAGTACTTC
V: TRBV4-1; D: .; size: .; J: TRBJ2-2; CDR3: CASSQRWAGRTGELFF; DNA: TGCGCCAGCAGCCAACGCTGGGCAGGGCGGACCGGGGAGCTGTTTTTT
V: TRBV7-2; D: TRBD2; size: .; J: TRBJ2-3; CDR3: CASSWGLASDTQYF; DNA: TGTGCCAGCAGCTGGGGACTAGCTTCAGATACGCAGTATTTT
V: TRBV10-2; D: .; size: few; J: TRBJ1-2; CDR3: CATVGGRYGYTF; DNA: TGCGCCACCGTGGGGGGACGATACGGCTACACCTTC
V: TRBV4-2; D: .; size: .; J: TRBJ2-3; CDR3: CASSPGEGEGDTQYF; DNA: TGTGCCAGCAGCCCGGGCGAGGGGGAAGGAGATACGCAGTATTTT
V: TRBV12-3/TRBV12-4; D: TRBD1; size: .; J: TRBJ2-7; CDR3: CASSFGTGGNEQYF; DNA: TGTGCCAGCAGTTTCGGGACAGGAGGTAACGAGCAGTACTTC
V: TRBV11-2; D: TRBD1; size: many; J: TRBJ1-1; CDR3: CASSLARGRTEAFF; DNA: TGTGCCAGCAGCTTAGCTAGGGGGCGAACTGAAGCTTTCTTT